A single sample gave rise to the 28 T cell receptor beta chains below, sequenced in a study of shared clonotypes between healthy human individuals. Sequencing used immunoSEQ multiplex PCR; TCRdb keeps in-frame clones, though not all of them. Of a few million clones listed, 85% to 95% are singletons. Sequenced material: naive CD4+ T cells from PBMCs. Indicated subset: CD45RA+ positively selected. These receptors came from a man in his late teens or twenties in good health. Some clones in this sample may be carry-over from other donors' samples.

This chain joins TRBV7-2 and TRBJ2-5; 8 bases match TRBD2. V lost 3 bases and J lost 5; bases outside the gene matches: 8. The CDR3 covers 15 residues. Germline V gives CDR1 SGHTA, CDR2 FQGNSA. The DNA for the CDR3 is TGTGCCAGCAGCTTTGGCCCGGGACTAGAGGAGACCCAGTACTTC. It codes for CASSFGPGLEETQYF.

J is TRBJ2-3 and V is TRBV15; the D gene is possibly TRBD1 (7 bases). The CDR3 is 19 amino acids. The V end was cut by 0 bases, the J end by 0 bases, with 19 bases between. Germline-derived CDR1 and CDR2 are LNHNV and YYDKDF (reference sequence). In nucleotides, the CDR3 is TGTGCCACCAGCAGAGACTCCAGGCGGGGACAGTCTAGCACAGATACGCAGTATTTT. This sequence encodes CATSRDSRRGQSSTDTQYF.

This chain uses TRBV30 with TRBJ1-2; D is uncertain. Germline values: CDR1 GTSNPN, CDR2 SVGIG (reference sequence). The CDR3 loop spans 11 amino acids. V was trimmed by 3 bases and J by 5 bases, leaving 7 bases between them. In DNA form, the CDR3 reads TGTGCCTGGAGATGGGGATATGGCTACACCTTC. The encoded protein is CAWRWGYGYTF.

V and J are TRBV28 and TRBJ1-3; unclear D gene. V lost 5 bases and J lost 0, with 11 bases in between. The CDR3 is made up of 15 amino acids. Germline CDR1 is MDHEN and CDR2 is SYDVKM. DNA of the CDR3: TGTGCCAGCAGTATGGGTCAGAGCTCTGGAAACACCATATATTTT. Its protein product is CASSMGQSSGNTIYF.

The chain links TRBV25-1 to TRBJ2-2; D is undetermined. Germline-derived CDR1 and CDR2 are MGHDK and SYGVNS. V was shortened by 2 bases and J by 6 bases, with 7 bases between the two germline ends. CDR3 length: 13 residues. CDR3 amino acids: CASSEHGPGELFF. The DNA for the CDR3 is TGTGCCAGCAGTGAACATGGGCCCGGGGAGCTGTTTTTT.

J is TRBJ1-2 and V is TRBV28; a possible D gene is TRBD1 (6 bases). The germline gives CDR1 MDHEN, CDR2 SYDVKM. Deletions cut 3 bases from V and 5 bases from J, with 19 bases between. This CDR3 is 16 amino acids long. CDR3 amino acids: CASSFAGAGGQYGYTF. In nucleotides, the CDR3 is TGTGCCAGCAGTTTTGCGGGGGCTGGAGGCCAGTATGGCTACACCTTC.

CDR3 amino acids: CASESYEQYF. The DNA of the CDR3 is TGTGCCAGTGAAAGCTACGAGCAGTACTTC. The chain couples TRBV28 to TRBJ2-5; no reliable D call. The assigned J gene may be wrong: the sequence end matches TRBJ2-7 better. Germline CDR1 is MDHEN and CDR2 is SYDVKM. CDR3 length: 10 amino acids.

This clone was observed once. The rearrangement uses TRBV5-4 and TRBJ2-6; a weak D match, TRBD2 (6 bases). Germline-derived CDR1 and CDR2 are SGHNT and YYREEE (reference sequence). V lost 4 bases to trimming and J lost 3 bases, with 11 bases between them. CDR3 size: 15 residues. In DNA, the CDR3 is TGTGCCAGCAGCGCCACTAGCCATGGGGCCAACGTCCTGACTTTC. Protein sequence: CASSATSHGANVLTF.

The V call is TRBV10-3, the J call TRBJ2-2; 14 bases are shared with TRBD2. There are 15 residues in the CDR3. The trim removed 11 bases at V and 6 bases at J, leaving 8 bases unmatched. Germline CDR1 and CDR2: ENHRY and SYGVKD. The CDR3 is CAPCGTSGSPGELFF. CDR3 coding DNA: TGTGCCCCTTGCGGGACTAGCGGGAGTCCCGGGGAGCTGTTTTTT.

The chain has TRBV28 and TRBJ2-5, with D perhaps TRBD1 (5 bases). TRBJ2-7 explains the end of the DNA better; the J call may be wrong. CDR3 length: 12 residues. Germline loops: CDR1 MDHEN, CDR2 SYDVKM. CDR3 residues: CASSSAGREQYF. In DNA form, the CDR3 reads TGTGCCAGCAGTTCAGCAGGGCGCGAGCAGTACTTC.

The rearrangement joins TRBV28 to TRBJ1-5; D might be TRBD1 (6 bases). The germline V and J ends were trimmed by 7 bases and 5 bases, with 21 bases remaining between them. The V gene's germline CDR1 is MDHEN and CDR2 SYDVKM. This CDR3 spans 16 amino acids. The CDR3 nucleotides are TGTGCCAGCAAAACGGGGGGCAGGGGCGCGTATCAGCCCCAGCATTTT. Protein: CASKTGGRGAYQPQHF.

The chain carries TRBV18 and TRBJ1-2, with a weak D call TRBD1 (5 bases). The V end lost 0 bases, the J end lost 8 bases, and 16 bases lay between the germline ends. The CDR3 loop spans 15 amino acids. CDR1 is KGHSH and CDR2 is LQKENI in the germline V gene. The CDR3 sequence is CASSPPIVQGGGYTF. The CDR3 DNA reads TGTGCCAGCTCACCACCGATTGTCCAGGGAGGCGGCTACACCTTC.

This clone came up once. The rearrangement joins TRBV7-9 to TRBJ2-3; D is uncertain. This CDR3 is 18 amino acids long. Trimming removed 1 base at V and 0 bases at J, with 17 bases between. Germline V gene sequence: CDR1 SEHNR, CDR2 FQNEAQ (reference sequence). CDR3 nucleotides: TGTGCCAGCAGCTTAGTATTCACGGGCTATTCTAGCACAGATACGCAGTATTTT. Encoded protein: CASSLVFTGYSSTDTQYF.

This clone was counted once. The sample holds other DNA sequences that translate to the same CDR3. The gene calls are TRBV2 and TRBJ2-7; a possible D gene is TRBD1 (6 bases). CDR1 and CDR2 (germline): SNHLY, FYNNEI. The germline V and J ends were trimmed by 9 bases and 1 base, with 16 bases remaining between them. The CDR3 covers 14 residues. For the CDR3, the DNA is TGTGCCAGTAGAGACAGGTCCTCTTCCTACGAGCAGTACTTC. This codes for CASRDRSSSYEQYF. Based on the CDR3 plus reference TRBV2 and TRBJ2-7, the full variable domain is EPEVTQTPSHQVTQMGQEVILRCVPISNHLYFYWYRQILGQKVEFLVSFYNNEISEKSEIFDDQFSVERPDGSNFTLKIRSTKLEDSAMYFCASRDRSSSYEQYFGPGTRLTVT.

The V and J genes are TRBV30 and TRBJ2-3; weak D call: TRBD1 (6 bases). The length of the CDR3 is 14 residues. Germline V gene data show CDR1 as GTSNPN and CDR2 as SVGIG (reference sequence). Trimming shortened V by 3 bases and J by 2 bases, and 12 bases separated the two germline ends. CDR3 protein: CAWRDSHSTDTQYF. The CDR3 nucleotides read TGTGCCTGGAGGGACAGTCACTCCACAGATACGCAGTATTTT.

J is TRBJ2-7 and V is TRBV11-2, with 7 bases that match TRBD2. V lost 5 bases and J lost 3; bases outside the gene matches: 13. This CDR3 spans 16 amino acids. Germline loops: CDR1 SGHAT, CDR2 FQNNGV. The chain's CDR3 is CASSRRWGLQNYEQYF. In DNA form, the CDR3 reads TGTGCCAGCAGCCGCCGGTGGGGACTACAGAACTACGAGCAGTACTTC.

The chain is built from TRBV18 and TRBJ2-2; a weak D match, TRBD1 (6 bases). Germline V lookup: CDR1 KGHSH, CDR2 LQKENI. The V end was cut by 3 bases, the J end by 6 bases, with 14 bases between. This CDR3 has 15 amino acids. CDR3 sequence (DNA): TGTGCCAGCTCACCCAGGACAGAGGGGGCCGGGGAGCTGTTTTTT. Translating it yields CASSPRTEGAGELFF.

The gene calls are TRBV30 and TRBJ2-1, with TRBD2 identical over 13 bases. CDR3 size: 15 residues. CDR1 is GTSNPN, CDR2 SVGIG, per germline (reference sequence). The V segment lost 3 bases and the J segment 9 bases; nucleotides outside the gene matches: 8. The CDR3 loop reads CAWSPTSGRTGEQFF. The DNA for the CDR3 is TGTGCCTGGAGCCCGACTAGCGGGAGGACGGGTGAGCAGTTCTTC.

V is TRBV5-1 and J is TRBJ1-1, with a possible D match to TRBD1 (6 bases). CDR1 is SGHRS, CDR2 YFSETQ, per germline. Trimming shortened V by 4 bases and J by 6 bases, and 16 bases separated the two germline ends. This CDR3 spans 14 amino acids. The CDR3 nucleotides read TGCGCCAGCAGCCTACAGGGTATCGCGGCTGAAGCTTTCTTT. As protein: CASSLQGIAAEAFF.

The V and J genes are TRBV5-1 and TRBJ2-1; D may correspond to TRBD1 or TRBD2 (5 bases each). Looked up from germline, CDR1 is SGHRS and CDR2 is YFSETQ. This CDR3 has 16 residues. V was clipped by 0 bases and J by 3 bases, with 13 bases between them. The DNA of the CDR3 is TGCGCCAGCAGCTTGGGCTCAGGGAGTATCTACAATGAGCAGTTCTTC. Residues: CASSLGSGSIYNEQFF.

The chain couples TRBV7-2 to TRBJ1-5; D unresolved. Between the trimmed V and J ends, which lost 1 base and 9 bases, there was a span of 10 bases. The CDR3 is made up of 13 amino acids. Germline V lookup: CDR1 SGHTA, CDR2 FQGNSA. This chain's CDR3 is CASSLDNVVPQHF. In nucleotides, the CDR3 is TGTGCCAGCAGCTTAGATAATGTTGTGCCCCAGCATTTT.

The chain uses TRBV6-6 and TRBJ2-1; 8 bases are shared with TRBD2. This CDR3 has 16 amino acids. CDR1 is MNHNY and CDR2 is SVGAGI in the germline V gene (reference sequence). J gave up 3 bases and V 2 bases, and 6 bases lay outside the gene matches. The CDR3 nucleotides are TGTGCCAGCAGTTACCTAGCGGGTAGAGGCTACAATGAGCAGTTCTTC. This gives the protein CASSYLAGRGYNEQFF.

The chain employs TRBV7-9 and TRBJ1-2; D possibly corresponds to TRBD1 (6 bases). With 5 bases removed from V and 7 bases from J, the gap between germline ends came to 11 bases. CDR3 size: 12 residues. Germline values: CDR1 SEHNR, CDR2 FQNEAQ (reference sequence). CDR3 nucleotides: TGTGCCAGCAGCACGGTGGACAGTGGCTACACCTTC. As protein: CASSTVDSGYTF.

This chain joins TRBV7-3 and TRBJ2-5; TRBD2 might be the D (5 bases). CDR1 is SGHTA and CDR2 is FQGTGA in the germline V gene. The CDR3 covers 15 residues. Trimming cost V 1 base and J 4 bases, with 13 bases left between them. The CDR3, as DNA: TGTGCCAGCAGCTTAAACGGGGATGGGGTAGAGACCCAGTACTTC. Its translation is CASSLNGDGVETQYF.

The chain recombines TRBV19 with TRBJ1-5, with 7 bases lining up with TRBD1. The CDR3 covers 16 residues. V shed 4 bases and J 4 bases; nucleotides not matched to a gene: 10. Germline values: CDR1 LNHDA, CDR2 SQIVND (reference sequence). CDR3 coding DNA: TGTGCCAGTAGTACAACTTGGGCAGGGGGGAATCAGCCCCAGCATTTT. Protein: CASSTTWAGGNQPQHF.

This sequence joins TRBV27 and TRBJ2-5, with D tentatively TRBD1 (6 bases). Trimming removed 5 bases from V and 1 base from J, with 20 bases in between. The germline gives CDR1 MNHEY, CDR2 SMNVEV (reference sequence). This CDR3 has 17 residues. The CDR3 loop reads CASSPLHRTDIQETQYF. CDR3 nucleotides: TGTGCCAGCAGTCCCCTCCATAGGACAGACATCCAAGAGACCCAGTACTTC.

V usage is TRBV27 and J usage is TRBJ1-1; TRBD1 matches at 10 bases. This CDR3 contains 18 residues. Trimming at V came to 4 bases and at J to 0 bases, leaving 11 bases not matched to a gene. CDR1 and CDR2 (germline): MNHEY, SMNVEV (reference sequence). The CDR3 DNA sequence: TGTGCCAGCAGTTCCTCCCGGGACAGGGGCCTTTTGAACACTGAAGCTTTCTTT. This sequence encodes CASSSSRDRGLLNTEAFF.

This clone was detected only once. The rearrangement joins TRBV7-2 to TRBJ2-1; 11 nucleotides align to TRBD2. Trimming at V came to 5 bases and at J to 0 bases, leaving 3 bases not matched to a gene. Germline V gene lookup returns CDR1 SGHTA and CDR2 FQGNSA. The CDR3 is made up of 16 amino acids. The CDR3 DNA sequence: TGTGCCAGCAGCGGAACTAGCGGGAGCTCCTACAATGAGCAGTTCTTC. It encodes CASSGTSGSSYNEQFF.